A selection of T cell receptor beta chains follows, all from one sample in a study of T-cell memory formation after mild COVID-19. TCRdb re-called the 5' RACE reads through MiXCR, storing one row per CDR3 protein. The sample holds fewer than 300,000 distinct CDR3 sequences, under 20% seen once. Sequencing was performed on PBMCs or a T cell subset sorted from them (not recorded which). These TCRs come from a young man who had mild COVID-19 (a few samples of this study predate the infection). Cell type and time point are not known. The conserved cysteine and the conserved F or W are not part of the CDR3 here.

V	J	CDR3
TRBV4-3	TRBJ2-1	ASSQDRGGGYNEQF
TRBV4-1	TRBJ1-5	ASSPNSLQNQPQH
TRBV12-3/TRBV12-4	TRBJ2-3	ASSYLAGPQILSQY
TRBV7-2	TRBJ2-3	ASSIRLAGGTDTQY
TRBV7-9	TRBJ1-2	ASSFTPGRDPNYGYT
TRBV6-2/TRBV6-3	TRBJ2-2	ASSEQGAGGELF
TRBV5-1	TRBJ1-1	ASNQEGYTEAF
TRBV5-1	TRBJ1-2	ASSSPVTSGGYT
TRBV6-6	TRBJ2-5	ASRKGETQY
TRBV19	TRBJ2-7	ASRGDRASYEQY
TRBV7-2	TRBJ2-5	ASSPRTDQETQY
TRBV7-9	TRBJ2-7	ASSFEPGAGAYEQY
TRBV4-2	TRBJ2-4	ASSQTGTSAAKNIQY
TRBV30	TRBJ2-7	AWSPRGTGIWRDEQY
TRBV5-4	TRBJ2-1	ASSPRGGQSNEQF
TRBV18	TRBJ1-1	ASSPQTGQGAGTEAF
TRBV7-9	TRBJ1-5	ASSAGSAPQH
TRBV11-2	TRBJ2-1	ASRGLAGGRGNEQF
TRBV5-1	TRBJ1-3	ASSPDSGNTIY
TRBV4-3	TRBJ2-7	ASSQDGGYEQY
TRBV6-5	TRBJ2-3	ASRQNPRTYTDTQY
TRBV11-2	TRBJ1-1	ASSLDREDTEAF
TRBV7-2	TRBJ2-7	ASSFGTGDEQY
TRBV6-5	TRBJ1-2	ASRPVGYGYT
TRBV5-1	TRBJ2-3	ATPKELDTQY
TRBV12-3/TRBV12-4	TRBJ1-5	ASTADRANQPQH
TRBV27	TRBJ1-2	ASSFGSSYGYT
TRBV11-2	TRBJ2-3	ASSFSGGPDTQY
TRBV15	TRBJ2-7	ATSRDRNRIEQY
TRBV27	TRBJ1-6	ASSGYNSPLH
TRBV4-2	TRBJ2-1	ASSPLNLAGEHNEQF
TRBV20-1	TRBJ2-4	SARMAGPDGIQY
TRBV9	TRBJ1-6	ASSVGPGHSPLH
TRBV9	TRBJ2-2	ASSLRPAGELF
TRBV4-3	TRBJ2-1	ASSQREVYNEQF
TRBV5-1	TRBJ2-1	ASSGQGAAYNEQF
TRBV7-6	TRBJ2-1	ASSSGPGPNEQF
TRBV12-3/TRBV12-4	TRBJ2-7	ASTEGGISSYEQC
TRBV6-5	TRBJ1-2	ASSLSWTGANYGYT
TRBV7-2	TRBJ2-3	ASSSQQLDTQY
TRBV28	TRBJ1-1	ASSLRVTEAF
TRBV3-1	TRBJ2-3	ASSQDLGPLTDTQY